This TCR beta chain was identified in a study of cytomegalovirus exposure and HLA in healthy donors. Study-wide points: A previous analysis found most TCR beta V segments productive roughly 87% or roughly 30% of the time. When a later analysis was performed, an Asian-associated ancestry cluster reportedly had fewer N-insertions than the approximately 690-donor mean.

This PCR relied on a set of 60 Vbeta primers and 13 Jbeta primers. Clones were sequenced by immunoSEQ multiplex PCR, and TCRdb holds only the in-frame ones, with some missing. The table for this sample gives about 140,000 clones. Comments on this clone: Antigen specificity is unknown.

The germline V gene encodes CDR1 SGDLS and CDR2 YYNGEE. The CDR3 is 15 amino acids. J lost 0 bases, V lost 4 bases, and 6 bases had no gene match. The clonotype was recovered from a young woman in good health and CMV-seronegative. Material for sequencing was PBMCs. The chain recombines TRBV9 with TRBJ1-2, with 7 bases identical to TRBD1. In nucleotides, the CDR3 is TGTGCCAGCAGCCGGGGGGGGACAGCTAACTATGGCTACACCTTC. Protein sequence: CASSRGGTANYGYTF.